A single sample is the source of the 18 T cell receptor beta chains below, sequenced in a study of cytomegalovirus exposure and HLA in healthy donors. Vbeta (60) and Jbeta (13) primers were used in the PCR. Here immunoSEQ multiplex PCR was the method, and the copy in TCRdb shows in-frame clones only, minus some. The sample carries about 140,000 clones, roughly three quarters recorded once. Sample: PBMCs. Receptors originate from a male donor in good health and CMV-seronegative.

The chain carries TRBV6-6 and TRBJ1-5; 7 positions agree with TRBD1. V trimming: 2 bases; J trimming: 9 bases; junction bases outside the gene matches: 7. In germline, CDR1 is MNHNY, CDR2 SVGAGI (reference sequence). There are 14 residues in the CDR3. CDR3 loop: CASSYRDSRAPQHF. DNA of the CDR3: TGTGCCAGCAGTTACAGGGACAGCCGCGCGCCCCAGCATTTT.

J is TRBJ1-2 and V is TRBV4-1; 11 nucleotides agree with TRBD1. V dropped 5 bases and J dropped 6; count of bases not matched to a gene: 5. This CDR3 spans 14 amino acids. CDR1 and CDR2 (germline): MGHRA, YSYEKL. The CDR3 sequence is CASSVGQGADGYTF. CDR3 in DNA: TGCGCCAGCAGCGTCGGACAGGGGGCAGATGGCTACACCTTC.

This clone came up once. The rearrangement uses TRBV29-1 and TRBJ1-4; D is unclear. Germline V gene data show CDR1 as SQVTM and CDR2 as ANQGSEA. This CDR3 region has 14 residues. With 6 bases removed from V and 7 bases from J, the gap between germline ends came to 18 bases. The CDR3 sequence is CSVQTMGGPEKLFF. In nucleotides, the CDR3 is TGCAGCGTCCAAACAATGGGAGGTCCTGAAAAACTGTTTTTT.

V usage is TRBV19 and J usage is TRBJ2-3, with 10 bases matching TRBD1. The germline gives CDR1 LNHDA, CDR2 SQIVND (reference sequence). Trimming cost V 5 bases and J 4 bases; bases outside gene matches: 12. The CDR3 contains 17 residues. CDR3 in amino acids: CASSDRGQGPIADTQYF. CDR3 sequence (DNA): TGTGCCAGTAGTGACAGGGGGCAAGGTCCAATAGCAGATACGCAGTATTTT.

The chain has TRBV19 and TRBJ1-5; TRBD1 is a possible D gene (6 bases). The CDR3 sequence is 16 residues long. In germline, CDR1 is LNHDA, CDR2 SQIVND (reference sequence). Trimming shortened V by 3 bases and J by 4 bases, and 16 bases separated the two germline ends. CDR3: CASSMDSLSWNQPQHF. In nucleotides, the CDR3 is TGTGCCAGTAGTATGGACAGCCTCAGTTGGAATCAGCCCCAGCATTTT. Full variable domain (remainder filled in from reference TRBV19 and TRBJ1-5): DGGITQSPKYLFRKEGQNVTLSCEQNLNHDAMYWYRQDPGQGLRLIYYSQIVNDFQKGDIAEGYSVSREKKESFPLTVTSAQKNPTAFYLCASSMDSLSWNQPQHFGDGTRLSIL.

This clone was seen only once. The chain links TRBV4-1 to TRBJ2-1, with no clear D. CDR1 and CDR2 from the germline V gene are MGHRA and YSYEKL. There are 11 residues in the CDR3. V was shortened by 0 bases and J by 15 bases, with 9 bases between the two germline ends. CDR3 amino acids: CASSQDRAVFF. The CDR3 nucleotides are TGCGCCAGCAGCCAAGATCGCGCGGTGTTCTTC.

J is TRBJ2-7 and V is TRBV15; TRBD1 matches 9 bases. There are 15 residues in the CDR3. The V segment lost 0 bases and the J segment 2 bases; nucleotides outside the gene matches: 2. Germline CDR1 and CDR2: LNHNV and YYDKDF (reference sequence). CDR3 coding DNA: TGTGCCACCAGCAGAGATGGGGACAGGGCCTACGAGCAGTACTTC. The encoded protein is CATSRDGDRAYEQYF. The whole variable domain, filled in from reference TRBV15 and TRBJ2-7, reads DAMVIQNPRYQVTQFGKPVTLSCSQTLNHNVMYWYQQKSSQAPKLLFHYYDKDFNNEADTPDNFQSRRPNTSFCFLDIRSPGLGDTAMYLCATSRDGDRAYEQYFGPGTRLTVT.

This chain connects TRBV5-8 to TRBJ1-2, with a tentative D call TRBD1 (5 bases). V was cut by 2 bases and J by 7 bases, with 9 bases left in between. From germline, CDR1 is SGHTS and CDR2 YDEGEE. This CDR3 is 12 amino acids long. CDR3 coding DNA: TGTGCCAGCAGCTTTGGGGGGGGTGGCTACACCTTC. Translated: CASSFGGGGYTF.

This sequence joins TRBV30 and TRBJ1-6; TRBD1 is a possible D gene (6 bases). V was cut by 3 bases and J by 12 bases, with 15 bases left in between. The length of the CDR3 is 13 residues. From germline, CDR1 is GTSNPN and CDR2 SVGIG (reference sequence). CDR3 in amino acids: CAWRAGERGPLHF. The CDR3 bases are TGTGCCTGGAGGGCAGGGGAACGGGGACCCCTCCACTTT.

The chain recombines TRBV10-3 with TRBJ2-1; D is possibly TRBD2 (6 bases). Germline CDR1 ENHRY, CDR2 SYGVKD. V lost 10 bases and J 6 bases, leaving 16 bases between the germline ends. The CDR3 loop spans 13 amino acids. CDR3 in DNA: TGTGCCACCCTGCCGGCGGGATTCAATGAGCAGTTCTTC. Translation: CATLPAGFNEQFF.

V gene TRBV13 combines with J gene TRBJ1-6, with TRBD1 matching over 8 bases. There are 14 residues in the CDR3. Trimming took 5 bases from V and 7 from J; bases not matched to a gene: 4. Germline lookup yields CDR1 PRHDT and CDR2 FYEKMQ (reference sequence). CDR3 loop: CASSLGQENSPLHF. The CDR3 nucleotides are TGTGCCAGCAGCCTGGGACAGGAGAATTCACCCCTCCACTTT.

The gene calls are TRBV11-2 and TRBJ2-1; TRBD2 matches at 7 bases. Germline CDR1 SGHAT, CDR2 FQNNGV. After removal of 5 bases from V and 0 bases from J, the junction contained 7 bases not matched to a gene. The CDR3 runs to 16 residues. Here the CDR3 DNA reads TGTGCCAGCAGCCCCTCTAGCGGACGCTCCTACAATGAGCAGTTCTTC. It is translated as CASSPSSGRSYNEQFF.

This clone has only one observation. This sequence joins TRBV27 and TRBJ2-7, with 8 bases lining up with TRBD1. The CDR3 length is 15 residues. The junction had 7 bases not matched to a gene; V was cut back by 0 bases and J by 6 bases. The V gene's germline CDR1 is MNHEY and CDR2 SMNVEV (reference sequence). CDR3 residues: CASSLSRDRSLEQYF. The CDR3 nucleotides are TGTGCCAGCAGTTTATCGAGGGACAGGTCCCTCGAGCAGTACTTC.

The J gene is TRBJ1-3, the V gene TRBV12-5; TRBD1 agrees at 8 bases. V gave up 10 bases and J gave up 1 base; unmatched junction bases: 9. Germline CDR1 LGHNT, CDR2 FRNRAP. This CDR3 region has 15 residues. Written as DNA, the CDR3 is TGTGCTAATCGGGACAGGCCTCATTCTGGAAACACCATATATTTT. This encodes CANRDRPHSGNTIYF.

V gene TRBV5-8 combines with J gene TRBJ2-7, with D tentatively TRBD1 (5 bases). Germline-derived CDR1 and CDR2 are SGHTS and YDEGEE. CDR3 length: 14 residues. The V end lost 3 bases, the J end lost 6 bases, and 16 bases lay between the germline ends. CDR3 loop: CASSSVFQGSEQYF. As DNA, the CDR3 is TGTGCCAGCAGCTCAGTATTTCAGGGTAGCGAGCAGTACTTC. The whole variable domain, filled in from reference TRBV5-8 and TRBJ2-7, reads EAGVTQSPTHLIKTRGQQATLRCSPISGHTSVYWYQQALGLGLQFLLWYDEGEERNRGNFPPRFSGRQFPNYSSELNVNALELEDSALYLCASSSVFQGSEQYFGPGTRLTVT.

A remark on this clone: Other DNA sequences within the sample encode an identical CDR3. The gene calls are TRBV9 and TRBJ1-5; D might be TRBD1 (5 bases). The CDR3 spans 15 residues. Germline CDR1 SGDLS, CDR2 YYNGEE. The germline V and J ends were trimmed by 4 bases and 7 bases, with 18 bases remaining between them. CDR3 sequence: CASSPGGYLNQPQHF. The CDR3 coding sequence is TGTGCCAGCAGCCCCGGGGGGTATTTGAACCAGCCCCAGCATTTT.

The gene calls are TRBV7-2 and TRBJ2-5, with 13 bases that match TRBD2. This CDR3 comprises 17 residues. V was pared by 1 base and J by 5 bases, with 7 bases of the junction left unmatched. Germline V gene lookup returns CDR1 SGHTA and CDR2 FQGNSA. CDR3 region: CASSLGLAGGRGETQYF. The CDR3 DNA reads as TGTGCCAGCAGCTTAGGACTAGCGGGGGGCCGAGGGGAGACCCAGTACTTC.

CDR3 DNA: TGCGCCAGCAGCCCAAGTATAGGGCAGGGGACTGAAGCTTTCTTT. Protein product: CASSPSIGQGTEAFF. The rearrangement uses TRBV4-3 and TRBJ1-1; D is perhaps TRBD1 (6 bases). Germline-derived CDR1 and CDR2 are LGHNA and YSLEER. V lost 4 bases and J lost 5, with 17 bases in between. The CDR3 runs 15 residues.